This T cell receptor (beta chain) was obtained from a study of shared clonotypes between healthy human individuals (dated by TCRdb to the early 2020s). With regard to the full study: Three men and a couple of women, aged 18 to 49 years, made up the cohort. For each donor, CD4 naive and CD4 memory were each given three plates, CD8 naive was given two plates, and CD8 memory was given one plate. To estimate repertoire size and how much clonotypes are shared between individuals, the study performed deep sequencing of blood TCR repertoires from roughly five healthy adults. To increase sequencing depth and limit assay-specific biases, different laboratories used diverse techniques to prepare libraries and sequence TCR repertoires. Each donor's leukapheresis produced roughly between about 0.8 and 10 billion PBMCs. Beyond this particular receptor, the publication reports: Because the study included only a small number of donors, the genetic and exposure-history diversity represented was limited. Even with the large sequencing depth, rarefaction of the sorted-subset datasets indicated that sequencing was incomplete. Clonotypes shared by all four sorted-subset donors showed higher generation probabilities than non-shared clonotypes. Pairwise subsampling led to the expectation that sequencing depth would affect the degree of clonotype sharing among donors. Larger estimated clonotype richness was generally found for naive subsets than for memory subsets. Sampling was restricted to blood, and TCR repertoires in tissue are likely to differ from TCR repertoires in blood. Sharing across several donors was observed for around 5% of naive CD4, over 3% of naive CD8, about 2.5% of memory CD4, and over 0.3% of memory CD8 clonotypes.

For this clone: Its cognate antigen has yet to be identified. Qualities for individual bases were not recorded, and no much larger clone is one base off. This sample also contains other DNA sequences that code for the same CDR3.

Healthy HIV-negative adults with no recently reported acute infections or vaccinations were included as donors. Every donor was a Caucasian adult living in Nashville, Tennessee, USA. CD4+ T cells were enriched by magnetic negative selection, after which naive cells were positively selected on CD45RA and the negative fraction was taken as the memory subset. After blood collection by leukapheresis, PBMCs were isolated using Ficoll-Histopaque density gradient centrifugation and then cryopreserved in the vapor phase of liquid nitrogen. Analytical flow cytometry was used to check the purity and quantity of every magnetically sorted T cell population. Genomic DNA was isolated from each sorted fraction and quantified by UV absorbance on a Nanodrop 2000c. Using the deep immunoSEQ assay, multiplex PCR amplified TCR CDR3 regions from genomic DNA. Genomic DNA extracted from each cell subset was distributed evenly over all wells of several immunoSEQ 96-well plates, and each plate served as one replicate. Each replicate PCR for sorted subsets received about 180 ng genomic DNA, equal to tens of thousands of T cell genomes. The purified libraries were quantified using a Qubit 3.0 fluorometer, sized with a Bioanalyzer 2100, and then quantified again using the KAPA Library Quantification kit. Each immunoSEQ 96-well plate was sequenced on its own single-read 150-cycle Illumina NextSeq 550 flow cell. For the original study's pipeline: Because the immunoSEQ output included only junctional sequences and no quality scores, the filtering could not be the same as the filtering used for full-length reads. To assign V/J genes and CDR3, sequences were annotated using PyIR, a Python wrapper for IgBLAST v1.9, with IMGT germline references. Any read was removed if the V/J assignment was weak (E-value above 1e-6), the CDR3 was missing, or the read contained stop codons, out-of-frame junctions, or ambiguous translated residues. V3J clonotypes were defined as sequences sharing an identical inferred V gene, J gene, and CDR3 amino acid sequence. The percentage overlap between two repertoires was calculated by dividing the number of shared unique clonotypes by the size of the smaller repertoire. Richness of each repertoire was evaluated using RTK rarefaction, the Chao1 estimator, and Recon v2.1 estimates of unobserved clonotypes. Generation probabilities for all TCRbeta clonotypes obtained by the gDNA method from a handful of donors were computed using OLGA. TCRdb's version of the immuneACCESS table is confined to in-frame rearrangements and falls short of the full clone set. An unresolved V gene accounts for under half of the shortfall where checked; the remainder is of unknown origin. D and trimming come from the DNA, and the V and J calls and clone size come from that table. Here the sample has a few million clones; approximately 90% occur a single time. The ten largest clones capture around 0.38% of the sample.

From its cysteine to its phenylalanine, the CDR3 spans 14 amino acids. CDR3 DNA is the only sequence kept; it has 42 bases, read in frame from the first base. Germline trimming: 2 bases from V, 0 bases from J; junction bases outside gene matches: 2. The germline V gene encodes CDR1 SGHRS and CDR2 YFSETQ. Input material: naive CD4+ T cells from PBMCs. The cell subset or site label, as the study defines it: CD45RA+ positively selected. This receptor chain uses TRBV5-1 and TRBJ2-7, with TRBD1 identical over 7 junction bases. This receptor was identified in a man between 18 and 29 years old in good health. Some clones in this sample may be carry-over from other donors' samples. The nucleotide sequence is given as TGCGCCAGCAGCTTTAGACAGGGCTCCTACGAGCAGTACTTC. Protein translation: CASSFRQGSYEQYF.